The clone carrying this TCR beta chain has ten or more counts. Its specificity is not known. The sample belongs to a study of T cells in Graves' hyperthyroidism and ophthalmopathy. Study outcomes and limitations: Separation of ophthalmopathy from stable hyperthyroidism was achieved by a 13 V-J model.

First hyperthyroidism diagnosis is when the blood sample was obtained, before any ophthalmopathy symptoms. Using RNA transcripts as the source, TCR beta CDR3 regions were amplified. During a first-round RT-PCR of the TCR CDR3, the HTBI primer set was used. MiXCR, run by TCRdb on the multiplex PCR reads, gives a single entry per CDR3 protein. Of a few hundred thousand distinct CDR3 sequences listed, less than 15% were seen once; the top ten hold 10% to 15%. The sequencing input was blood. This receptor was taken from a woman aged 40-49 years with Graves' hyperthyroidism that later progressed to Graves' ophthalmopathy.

The CDR3 loop reads CASSFNQASGNSDTQYF. The CDR3 DNA is TGTGCCAGCAGTTTTAATCAGGCTAGCGGGAACTCAGATACGCAGTATTTT. This chain uses TRBV12-3 or TRBV12-4 with TRBJ2-3; TRBD2 agrees at 9 bases. J was trimmed by 4 bases and V by 3 bases; bases with no gene match: 11. This CDR3 comprises 17 residues.